These 23 T cell receptor beta chains came from one sample sequenced in a study of technical replicates of blood from a few donors. Using immunoSEQ multiplex PCR, the repertoire was profiled, and TCRdb retains in-frame clones only, with some absent. The sample records 99,000 or so clones, 95% being singletons. Sample: T cells isolated from PBMCs. Every receptor here comes from a human donor in good health.

The V call is TRBV5-1, the J call TRBJ2-1; 10 bases agree with TRBD2. CDR1 SGHRS and CDR2 YFSETQ come from the germline V gene. The length of the CDR3 is 16 residues. With 4 bases clipped from V and 0 bases from J, the junction kept 4 bases outside the gene matches. The CDR3 is CASSQLAGGSYNEQFF. CDR3 nucleotide sequence: TGCGCCAGCAGCCAGTTAGCGGGAGGCTCCTACAATGAGCAGTTCTTC.

The chain joins TRBV11-3 to TRBJ2-1, with D uncertain. V dropped 0 bases and J dropped 10 bases, with 16 bases sitting between them. Germline V gives CDR1 SGHNT, CDR2 YENEEA. This CDR3 contains 15 residues. CDR3 DNA sequence: TGTGCCAGCAGCTTAGAGGCTGTGCAGAACCACGAGCAGTTCTTC. This encodes CASSLEAVQNHEQFF.

The chain recombines TRBV4-1 with TRBJ2-7, with a possible D match to TRBD1 (6 bases). The CDR3 is made up of 15 amino acids. Trimming took off 1 base at V and 3 bases at J, with 13 bases between the two ends. CDR1 and CDR2 from the germline V gene are MGHRA and YSYEKL. In DNA form, the CDR3 reads TGCGCCAGCAGCCAAGGGGGGCAGTTTATCTACGAGCAGTACTTC. This sequence encodes CASSQGGQFIYEQYF.

The J gene is TRBJ2-5, the V gene TRBV19, with D tentatively TRBD1 (5 bases). Trimming pared 3 bases from V and 12 bases from J, leaving 14 bases between. The CDR3 is 12 amino acids. Germline lookup yields CDR1 LNHDA and CDR2 SQIVND (reference sequence). The CDR3 region has the DNA TGTGCCAGTAGTATCACAACAGGTCCTAAGTACTTC. It is translated as CASSITTGPKYF.

J is TRBJ1-6 and V is TRBV7-3, with D tentatively TRBD1 (5 bases). V gave up 2 bases and J gave up 7 bases, with 6 bases separating them. Germline V gene sequence: CDR1 SGHTA, CDR2 FQGTGA. This CDR3 has 13 amino acids. The CDR3 DNA is TGTGCCAGCAGCTTAGGGGCAAATTCACCCCTCCACTTT. This gives the protein CASSLGANSPLHF.

In its sample, this clone was seen a few times. V is TRBV4-1 and J is TRBJ1-1; D uncertain. This CDR3 comprises 16 residues. The germline V gene encodes CDR1 MGHRA and CDR2 YSYEKL. The V end lost 1 base, the J end lost 4 bases, and 16 bases lay between the germline ends. The CDR3 sequence is CASSQVGGEFGTEAFF. The DNA for the CDR3 is TGCGCCAGCAGCCAAGTGGGTGGAGAGTTCGGCACTGAAGCTTTCTTT.

The rearrangement uses TRBV28 and TRBJ2-2; perhaps TRBD2 as D (6 bases). The germline V gene has CDR1 MDHEN and CDR2 SYDVKM. V was trimmed by 4 bases and J by 0 bases, leaving 9 bases between them. This CDR3 has 15 amino acids. CDR3 sequence reads: CASSSGGANTGELFF. For the CDR3, the DNA is TGTGCCAGCAGTTCAGGAGGGGCGAACACCGGGGAGCTGTTTTTT.

The V and J genes are TRBV7-6 and TRBJ2-2; 13 nucleotides agree with TRBD2. Per germline, CDR1 SGHVS and CDR2 FNYEAQ. The J segment lost 1 base and the V segment lost 5 bases, leaving 4 bases of the junction unmatched. The CDR3 spans 17 residues. This CDR3 reads CASSAGTSGVNTGELFF. The DNA of the CDR3 is TGTGCCAGCAGCGCAGGGACTAGCGGGGTGAACACCGGGGAGCTGTTTTTT.

The genes are TRBV14 and TRBJ1-2; D unclear. Germline loops: CDR1 SGHDN, CDR2 FVKESK. This CDR3 has 16 residues. V dropped 0 bases and J dropped 4 bases, with 15 bases sitting between them. The CDR3 region has the DNA TGTGCCAGCAGCCAAGATAAGTCGCCGAGAATCTATGGCTACACCTTC. Amino acids: CASSQDKSPRIYGYTF.

This chain uses TRBV4-1 with TRBJ2-3; TRBD2 matches 11 bases. Germline V gives CDR1 MGHRA, CDR2 YSYEKL. The length of the CDR3 is 14 residues. J lost 2 bases, V lost 8 bases, and 3 bases had no gene match. CDR3 DNA sequence: TGCGCCAGCGGGACTAGCGGATTCACAGATACGCAGTATTTT. Protein product: CASGTSGFTDTQYF.

The rearrangement joins TRBV7-9 to TRBJ1-4, with D possibly TRBD1 on 6 matching bases. From germline, CDR1 is SEHNR and CDR2 FQNEAQ (reference sequence). The CDR3 length is 14 residues. The V gene lost 4 bases and the J gene lost 8 bases, with 14 bases spanning the gap. The CDR3 DNA sequence: TGTGCCAGCAGCTCGGGGGGGCTTGGCGAAAAACTGTTTTTT. It encodes CASSSGGLGEKLFF.

This clone was seen just once. This sequence joins TRBV10-3 and TRBJ1-1; TRBD1 aligns across 8 bases. V lost 5 bases and J lost 0; bases outside the gene matches: 8. This CDR3 comprises 16 residues. Germline lookup yields CDR1 ENHRY and CDR2 SYGVKD. CDR3 coding DNA: TGTGCCATCAGTCCCGGACAGGGTGGCATGAACACTGAAGCTTTCTTT. Its protein is CAISPGQGGMNTEAFF.

The chain joins TRBV2 to TRBJ1-1, with unresolved D. Trimming removed 5 bases at V and 0 bases at J, with 10 bases between. This CDR3 region has 14 residues. The germline gives CDR1 SNHLY, CDR2 FYNNEI. CDR3 residues: CASSYRGMNTEAFF. The DNA for the CDR3 is TGTGCCAGCAGTTACAGAGGGATGAACACTGAAGCTTTCTTT.

The J gene is TRBJ1-2, the V gene TRBV11-3; D remains ambiguous. The CDR3 runs to 14 residues. CDR1 is SGHNT, CDR2 YENEEA, per germline. V was cut by 2 bases and J by 5 bases, with 12 bases left in between. The DNA of the CDR3 is TGTGCCAGCAGCTTATCCGGTCTGGAGTATGGCTACACCTTC. Protein sequence: CASSLSGLEYGYTF.

The chain is built from TRBV7-9 and TRBJ1-5, with 7 positions matching TRBD1. CDR3 size: 13 residues. CDR1 and CDR2 (germline): SEHNR, FQNEAQ (reference sequence). Losses at the gene ends were 1 base for V and 6 bases for J; bases not matched to a gene: 0. The CDR3 protein is CASSLDRGQPQHF. In nucleotides, the CDR3 is TGTGCCAGCAGCTTAGACAGGGGTCAGCCCCAGCATTTT.

This chain uses TRBV6-1 with TRBJ2-7, with 10 nucleotides matching TRBD1. The CDR3 extends over 13 amino acids. Trimming cost V 4 bases and J 7 bases; bases outside gene matches: 4. Germline V gene sequence: CDR1 MNHNS, CDR2 SASEGT. In nucleotides, the CDR3 is TGTGCCAGCAGTGGACAGGGGGCAGGTGAGCAGTACTTC. Protein sequence: CASSGQGAGEQYF.

The V call is TRBV6-5, the J call TRBJ2-4, with TRBD1 matching 11 bases. The CDR3 is made up of 16 amino acids. From germline, CDR1 is MNHEY and CDR2 SVGAGI. Unmatched junction bases numbered 11, after V lost 6 bases and J lost 7 bases. CDR3 in amino acids: CASSYRGTGGGNIQYF. The CDR3 DNA is TGTGCCAGCAGCTACCGCGGGACAGGGGGGGGGAACATTCAGTACTTC.

This clone was counted a single time. The chain carries TRBV28 and TRBJ2-2; D remains unclear. Germline-derived CDR1 and CDR2 are MDHEN and SYDVKM. The germline V and J ends were trimmed by 7 bases and 5 bases, with 8 bases remaining between them. The CDR3 loop spans 12 amino acids. As DNA, the CDR3 is TGTGCCAGCAATCCCGGGACCGGGGAGCTGTTTTTT. The encoded protein is CASNPGTGELFF. The variable domain in full, completed from reference TRBV28 and TRBJ2-2, reads DVKVTQSSRYLVKRTGEKVFLECVQDMDHENMFWYRQDPGLGLRLIYFSYDVKMKEKGDIPEGYSVSREKKERFSLILESASTNQTSMYLCASNPGTGELFFGEGSRLTVL.

The CDR3 here is CASSPEGANTIYF. The DNA of the CDR3 is TGTGCCAGTAGCCCGGAAGGGGCGAACACCATATATTTT. This chain links TRBV2 with TRBJ1-3; a possible D gene is TRBD1 (5 bases). This CDR3 has 13 residues. Trimming pared 9 bases from V and 7 bases from J, leaving 16 bases between. The germline CDR1 and CDR2 sequences are SNHLY and FYNNEI. The full variable domain, its missing parts supplied by reference TRBV2 and TRBJ1-3, is EPEVTQTPSHQVTQMGQEVILRCVPISNHLYFYWYRQILGQKVEFLVSFYNNEISEKSEIFDDQFSVERPDGSNFTLKIRSTKLEDSAMYFCASSPEGANTIYFGEGSWLTVV.

The genes are TRBV19 and TRBJ1-1, with D unclear. The germline V and J ends were trimmed by 3 bases and 2 bases, with 19 bases remaining between them. The CDR3 covers 17 residues. Germline V CDR1 and CDR2: LNHDA, SQIVND (reference sequence). CDR3 in DNA: TGTGCCAGTAGTATCATCCAGATCCCCCCAGTCAACACTGAAGCTTTCTTT. Amino acid sequence: CASSIIQIPPVNTEAFF.

The rearrangement links TRBV9 to TRBJ1-2; D is uncertain. This CDR3 is built from 14 residues. Germline V gives CDR1 SGDLS, CDR2 YYNGEE. V shed 0 bases and J shed 0 bases, with 6 bases lying between them. The CDR3 is CASSVAGANYGYTF. The CDR3 nucleotides are TGTGCCAGCAGCGTAGCCGGGGCTAACTATGGCTACACCTTC. Together with reference TRBV9 and TRBJ1-2, the CDR3 gives the full variable domain: DSGVTQTPKHLITATGQRVTLRCSPRSGDLSVYWYQQSLDQGLQFLIQYYNGEERAKGNILERFSAQQFPDLHSELNLSSLELGDSALYFCASSVAGANYGYTFGSGTRLTVV.

This clone was seen once. The J gene is TRBJ2-7, the V gene TRBV19; D is possibly TRBD2 (5 bases). The germline V gene has CDR1 LNHDA and CDR2 SQIVND (reference sequence). CDR3 length: 14 residues. V lost 1 base, J lost 3 bases, and 10 bases lay in between. In nucleotides, the CDR3 is TGTGCCAGTAGTATAGCCACCGGGGTCTACGAGCAGTACTTC. Its protein product is CASSIATGVYEQYF.

The rearrangement joins TRBV4-1 to TRBJ2-5; the D is unclear. With the DNA end fitting TRBJ2-7 better, the J assignment may be wrong. This CDR3 spans 15 amino acids. In germline, CDR1 is MGHRA, CDR2 YSYEKL. CDR3 loop: CASSQDHYTNYEQYF. For the CDR3, the DNA is TGCGCCAGCAGCCAAGATCACTACACAAACTACGAGCAGTACTTC.